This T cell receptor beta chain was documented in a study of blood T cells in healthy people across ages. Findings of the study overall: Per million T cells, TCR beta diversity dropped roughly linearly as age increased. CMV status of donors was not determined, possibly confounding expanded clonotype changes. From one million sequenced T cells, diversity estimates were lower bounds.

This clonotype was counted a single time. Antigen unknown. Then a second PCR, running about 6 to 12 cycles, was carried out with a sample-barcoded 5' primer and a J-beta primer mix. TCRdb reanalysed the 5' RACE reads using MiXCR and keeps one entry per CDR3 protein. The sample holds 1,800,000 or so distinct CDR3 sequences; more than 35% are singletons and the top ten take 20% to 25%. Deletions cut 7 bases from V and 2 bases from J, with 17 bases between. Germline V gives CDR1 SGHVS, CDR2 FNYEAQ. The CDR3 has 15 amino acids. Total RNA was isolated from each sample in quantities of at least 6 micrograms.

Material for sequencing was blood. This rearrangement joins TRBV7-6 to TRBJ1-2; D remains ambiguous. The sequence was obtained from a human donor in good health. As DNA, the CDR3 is TGTGCCAGCAACCCGCGATTAGGAGAGAACTATGGCTACACCTTC. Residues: CASNPRLGENYGYTF.